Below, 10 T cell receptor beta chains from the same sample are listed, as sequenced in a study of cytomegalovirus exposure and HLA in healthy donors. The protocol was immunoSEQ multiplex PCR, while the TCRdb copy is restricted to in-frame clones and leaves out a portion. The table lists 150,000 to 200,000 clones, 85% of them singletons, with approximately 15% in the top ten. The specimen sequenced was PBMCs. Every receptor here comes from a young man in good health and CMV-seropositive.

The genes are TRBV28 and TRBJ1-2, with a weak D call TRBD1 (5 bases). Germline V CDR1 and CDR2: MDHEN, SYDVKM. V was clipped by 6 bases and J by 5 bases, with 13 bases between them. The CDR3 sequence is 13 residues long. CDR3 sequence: CASSGRGGYGYTF. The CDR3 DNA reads TGTGCCAGCAGCGGGAGGGGCGGATATGGCTACACCTTC.

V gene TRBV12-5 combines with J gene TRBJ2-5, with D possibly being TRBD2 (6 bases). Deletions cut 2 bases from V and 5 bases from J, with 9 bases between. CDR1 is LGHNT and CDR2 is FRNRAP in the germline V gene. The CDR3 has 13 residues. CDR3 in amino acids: CASGLSREETQYF. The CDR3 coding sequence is TGTGCTAGTGGTTTGAGCCGGGAGGAGACCCAGTACTTC.

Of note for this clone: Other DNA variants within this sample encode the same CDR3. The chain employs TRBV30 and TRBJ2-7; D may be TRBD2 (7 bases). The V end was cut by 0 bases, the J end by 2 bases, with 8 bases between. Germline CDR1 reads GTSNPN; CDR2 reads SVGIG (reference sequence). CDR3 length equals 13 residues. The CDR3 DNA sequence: TGTGCCTGGAGTGTAGGGGGGGCCTACGAGCAGTACTTC. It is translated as CAWSVGGAYEQYF.

CDR3: CASSEAGPGEQYF. The CDR3 coding sequence is TGTGCCAGCAGTGAAGCTGGGCCGGGGGAGCAGTACTTC. V and J are TRBV2 and TRBJ2-7, with D possibly being TRBD2 (5 bases). From germline, CDR1 is SNHLY and CDR2 FYNNEI. There are 13 residues in the CDR3. Trimming stripped 0 bases from V and 7 bases from J, with 10 bases between.

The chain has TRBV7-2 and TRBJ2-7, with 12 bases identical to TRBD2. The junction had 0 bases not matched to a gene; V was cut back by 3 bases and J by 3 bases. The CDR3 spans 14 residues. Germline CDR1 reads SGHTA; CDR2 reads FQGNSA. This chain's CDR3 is CASSLGLAGYEQYF. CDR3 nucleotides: TGTGCCAGCAGCTTGGGACTAGCGGGCTACGAGCAGTACTTC.

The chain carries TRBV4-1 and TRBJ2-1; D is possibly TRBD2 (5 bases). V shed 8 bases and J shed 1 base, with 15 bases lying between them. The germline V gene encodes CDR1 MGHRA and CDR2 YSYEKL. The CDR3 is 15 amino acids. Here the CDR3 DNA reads TGCGCCAGCCAGCCAGCGGACTTGTCCTACAATGAGCAGTTCTTC. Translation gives CASQPADLSYNEQFF.

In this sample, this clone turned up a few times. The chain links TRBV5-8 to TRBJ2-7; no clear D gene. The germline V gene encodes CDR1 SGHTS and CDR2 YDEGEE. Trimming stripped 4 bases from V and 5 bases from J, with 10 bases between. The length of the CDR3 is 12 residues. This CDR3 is CASSVSTHEQYF. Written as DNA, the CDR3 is TGTGCCAGCAGCGTCTCTACCCACGAGCAGTACTTC. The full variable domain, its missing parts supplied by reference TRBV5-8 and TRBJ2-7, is EAGVTQSPTHLIKTRGQQATLRCSPISGHTSVYWYQQALGLGLQFLLWYDEGEERNRGNFPPRFSGRQFPNYSSELNVNALELEDSALYLCASSVSTHEQYFGPGTRLTVT.

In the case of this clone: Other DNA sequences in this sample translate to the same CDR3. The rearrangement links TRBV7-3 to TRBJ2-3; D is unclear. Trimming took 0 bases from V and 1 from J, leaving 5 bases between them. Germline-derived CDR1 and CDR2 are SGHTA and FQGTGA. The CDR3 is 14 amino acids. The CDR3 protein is CASSLTGGTDTQYF. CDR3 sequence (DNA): TGTGCCAGCAGCTTAACCGGAGGCACAGATACGCAGTATTTT.

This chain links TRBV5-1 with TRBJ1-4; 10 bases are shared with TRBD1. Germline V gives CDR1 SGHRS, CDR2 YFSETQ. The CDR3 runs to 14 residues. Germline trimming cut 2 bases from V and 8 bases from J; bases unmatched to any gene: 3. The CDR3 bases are TGCGCCAGCAGCTTAGACAGGGGGCGCGAAAAACTGTTTTTT. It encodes CASSLDRGREKLFF.

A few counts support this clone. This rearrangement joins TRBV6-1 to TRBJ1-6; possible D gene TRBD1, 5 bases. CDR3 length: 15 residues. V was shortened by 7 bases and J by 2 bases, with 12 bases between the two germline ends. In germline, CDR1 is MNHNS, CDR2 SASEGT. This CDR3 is CASKAGGTYNSPLHF. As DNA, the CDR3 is TGTGCCAGCAAAGCTGGGGGGACCTATAATTCACCCCTCCACTTT.